This is a list of T cell receptor beta chains from one sample in a study of control samples from healthy donors and cancer patients. Only in-frame clones appear in the TCRdb table, and some are missing; sequencing was by immunoSEQ multiplex PCR. The sample comprises about 84,000 clones, roughly 88% of which are singletons, and around a tenth rests with the top ten. The source material was PBMCs. All receptors derive from a man aged 55 to 70 with head and neck cancer. CDR3s include the opening cysteine and the closing phenylalanine or tryptophan. A D gene is named only where the DNA matches it firmly. Size is omitted from some rows. Given values are once, few, many or a class for expanded clones.

D gene	clone size	V gene	J gene	CDR3 protein	CDR3 DNA
NA	NA	TRBV14	TRBJ1-2	CASSQNMGNYGYTF	TGTGCCAGCAGCCAGAACATGGGAAACTATGGCTACACCTTC
TRBD1	NA	TRBV7-6	TRBJ1-4	CASSSRQGATNEKLFF	TGTGCCAGCAGCTCTAGACAGGGGGCTACTAATGAAAAACTGTTTTTT
NA	NA	TRBV5-1	TRBJ2-7	CASSADGTYEQYF	TGCGCCAGCAGCGCGGACGGCACCTACGAGCAGTACTTC
NA	NA	TRBV5-4	TRBJ1-1	CASSFPTRTTEAFF	TGTGCCAGCAGCTTCCCCACACGGACGACTGAAGCTTTCTTT
TRBD1	NA	TRBV7-2	TRBJ2-7	CASSSRTGLSYEQYF	TGTGCCAGCAGCTCCCGGACAGGGTTGTCCTACGAGCAGTACTTC
NA	NA	TRBV5-1	TRBJ2-1	CASSLVEGGNEQFF	TGCGCCAGCAGCTTGGTTGAAGGGGGCAATGAGCAGTTCTTC
TRBD1	NA	TRBV30	TRBJ2-5	CAWSGGQGRVGTQYF	TGTGCCTGGAGTGGCGGACAGGGGAGGGTTGGGACCCAGTACTTC
NA	NA	TRBV10-1	TRBJ1-1	CASSESGSGLNTEAFF	TGCGCCAGCAGTGAGTCGGGTTCGGGTCTGAACACTGAAGCTTTCTTT
NA	few	TRBV21-1	TRBJ2-1	CASSSGTSDQNCPEQFF	TGTGCCAGCAGCAGCGGGACTAGCGATCAGAATTGTCCTGAGCAGTTCTTC
TRBD1	NA	TRBV14	TRBJ1-2	CASSPDRNYGYTF	TGTGCCAGCAGCCCGGACAGGAACTATGGCTACACCTTC
TRBD1	many	TRBV7-9	TRBJ2-5	CASSSLRPRDRGSQETQYF	TGTGCCAGCAGCTCCCTGCGACCCCGGGACAGGGGTTCACAAGAGACCCAGTACTTC
NA	few	TRBV15	TRBJ2-1	CATSRPGLASFKQFF	TGTGCCACCAGCAGGCCGGGACTTGCCAGCTTTAAGCAGTTCTTC
NA	few	TRBV12-2	TRBJ2-7	CASRLITAELAGGTYEQYF	TGTGCAAGTCGCTTAATAACAGCCGAACTAGCGGGAGGAACCTACGAGCAGTACTTC
TRBD2	NA	TRBV7-2	TRBJ2-7	CASRESSGPYEQYF	TGTGCCAGCAGAGAATCTAGCGGCCCCTACGAGCAGTACTTC
NA	few	TRBV5-5	TRBJ1-4	CASSFLLNEKLFF	TGTGCCAGCAGCTTCCTACTGAATGAAAAACTGTTTTTT
TRBD1	NA	TRBV6-5	TRBJ1-2	CASRGRDRANYGYTF	TGTGCCAGCAGAGGCCGTGACAGGGCCAACTATGGCTACACCTTC
TRBD2	few	TRBV5-1	TRBJ2-1	CASSRTAGVGVINEQFF	TGCGCCAGCAGCCGCACCGCGGGGGTTGGAGTGATCAATGAGCAGTTCTTC
NA	NA	TRBV6-5	TRBJ1-5	CASRSGSSNQPQHF	TGTGCCAGCAGGTCAGGTTCGAGCAATCAGCCCCAGCATTTT
TRBD2	NA	TRBV28	TRBJ2-7	CASSLAASGAYEQYF	TGTGCCAGCAGTTTAGCAGCTAGCGGGGCCTACGAGCAGTACTTC
NA	NA	TRBV30	TRBJ1-3	CACDDFLSGNTIYF	TGTGCCTGTGATGACTTCCTCTCTGGAAACACCATATATTTT
NA	NA	TRBV2	TRBJ2-2	CASSWGPNTGELFF	TGTGCCAGCAGCTGGGGGCCGAACACCGGGGAGCTGTTTTTT
TRBD1	few	TRBV11-2	TRBJ1-5	CASSSTGGGQPQHF	TGTGCCAGCAGCTCCACAGGGGGCGGTCAGCCCCAGCATTTT
NA	NA	TRBV6-1	TRBJ1-1	CASSELGITEAFF	TGTGCCAGCAGTGAACTAGGTATCACTGAAGCTTTCTTT
TRBD2	NA	TRBV29-1	TRBJ2-1	CSGSGRVSYNEQFF	TGCAGCGGAAGCGGGAGGGTTTCCTACAATGAGCAGTTCTTC
NA	few	TRBV11-1	TRBJ1-6	CASSSRQANSPLHF	TGTGCCAGCAGCTCGAGACAGGCTAATTCACCCCTCCACTTT
NA	few	TRBV28	TRBJ2-3	CASTEPGTDTQYF	TGTGCCAGCACAGAACCTGGGACAGATACGCAGTATTTT
NA	NA	TRBV19	TRBJ2-1	CASSIVRGGEQFF	TGTGCCAGTAGTATAGTGAGGGGAGGAGAGCAGTTCTTC
TRBD1	NA	TRBV6-5	TRBJ1-6	CASSSLAGTDNSPLHF	TGTGCCAGCAGTTCCTTAGCCGGGACAGATAATTCACCCCTCCACTTT
NA	NA	TRBV10-3	TRBJ1-1	CAISGRLNTEAFF	TGTGCCATCAGTGGGAGACTGAACACTGAAGCTTTCTTT
NA	NA	TRBV30	TRBJ2-5	CAWMPLGTAQETQYF	TGTGCCTGGATGCCGCTCGGGACGGCGCAAGAGACCCAGTACTTC
NA	NA	TRBV3-1/TRBV3-2	TRBJ2-1	CASSQDARPAPYNEQFF	TGTGCCAGCAGCCAAGACGCGCGGCCTGCTCCATACAATGAGCAGTTCTTC
NA	NA	TRBV5-4	TRBJ2-3	CASSLDRKSTDTQYF	TGTGCCAGCAGCTTGGATCGAAAAAGCACAGATACGCAGTATTTT
NA	NA	TRBV27	TRBJ1-2	CASSPRPDTAWGYTF	TGTGCCAGCAGCCCCCGTCCCGACACAGCGTGGGGCTACACCTTC
NA	once	TRBV10-2	TRBJ2-7	CASIERASSYEQYF	TGCGCCAGCATCGAGCGGGCCAGCTCCTACGAGCAGTACTTC
NA	few	TRBV19	TRBJ1-5	CASRANYNQPQHF	TGTGCCAGTAGGGCAAACTATAATCAGCCCCAGCATTTT
NA	once	TRBV10-3	TRBJ2-3	CAIRSSPDTQYF	TGTGCCATCAGATCCTCCCCCGACACGCAGTATTTT
NA	NA	TRBV5-1	TRBJ2-1	CASRTGSSYNEQFF	TGCGCCAGCCGGACGGGGAGCTCCTACAATGAGCAGTTCTTC